The next 32 T cell receptor beta chains were all read from a single sample in a study of T cell repertoires in cytomegalovirus infection. No antigen is known for these receptors. One entry per CDR3 protein results from TCRdb running MiXCR on the reads. The sample consists of 95,000 to 120,000 distinct CDR3 sequences, 30% of them appearing once. The sequenced sample was CD8+ T cells from cultured PBMCs, obtained from culture after CMV antigen stimulation. These receptors were taken from a human donor in good health (CMV status not recorded). Some clones in this sample may be carry-over from other donors' samples.

This sequence joins TRBV7-4 and TRBJ2-7; TRBD1 matches 7 bases. The germline CDR1 and CDR2 sequences are SGHVT and SQSDAQ. This CDR3 is built from 16 residues. V trimming: 4 bases; J trimming: 2 bases; junction bases outside the gene matches: 11. The CDR3, as DNA: TGTGCCAGCAGCTCTACCAAACAGGGGAAACCCTACGAGCAGTACTTC. It translates to CASSSTKQGKPYEQYF.

This sequence joins TRBV28 and TRBJ2-7; TRBD1 is a possible D gene (6 bases). Trimming removed 3 bases from V and 3 bases from J, with 15 bases in between. This CDR3 comprises 15 residues. Germline CDR1 MDHEN, CDR2 SYDVKM. CDR3 region: CASSLYRDTVYEQYF. In DNA, the CDR3 is TGTGCCAGCAGTTTGTACCGGGACACGGTCTACGAGCAGTACTTC.

The chain has TRBV12-3 or TRBV12-4 and TRBJ2-1, with 10 bases that match TRBD2. The CDR3 extends over 17 amino acids. J gave up 6 bases and V 5 bases, and 13 bases lay outside the gene matches. The DNA for the CDR3 is TGTGCCAGCAGTCCCAGTTTCGAGCGGGGGGGCCTCAATGAGCAGTTCTTC. Protein product: CASSPSFERGGLNEQFF.

Only a few counts were recorded for this clonotype. The J gene is TRBJ2-3, the V gene TRBV7-2; the match to TRBD1 covers 8 bases. This CDR3 region has 16 residues. J lost 0 bases, V lost 5 bases, and 7 bases had no gene match. The germline gives CDR1 SGHTA, CDR2 FQGNSA. CDR3 sequence (DNA): TGTGCCAGCAGCAAAGCAGGGGGCCTCAGCACAGATACGCAGTATTTT. As protein: CASSKAGGLSTDTQYF.

This clonotype was found many times. This chain uses TRBV29-1 with TRBJ2-1; perhaps TRBD1 as D (5 bases). Germline values: CDR1 SQVTM, CDR2 ANQGSEA. The CDR3 has 16 residues. Trimming cost V 3 bases and J 0 bases, with 15 bases left between them. The CDR3 region is CSVEGPDRVSYNEQFF. CDR3 DNA sequence: TGCAGCGTTGAGGGGCCCGACAGAGTCTCCTACAATGAGCAGTTCTTC.

V gene TRBV24-1 combines with J gene TRBJ2-1, with D perhaps being TRBD1 or TRBD2 (5 bases each). Trimming left V 6 bases short and J 5 bases short, with 25 bases between. CDR1 KGHDR and CDR2 SFDVKD come from the germline V gene. The CDR3 runs 18 residues. The CDR3 bases are TGTGCCACCAGTACCAGTCCCTGGGACCCGAAAGGGGACAATGAGCAGTTCTTC. This sequence encodes CATSTSPWDPKGDNEQFF.

The table lists this clonotype with many counts. The V and J genes are TRBV5-1 and TRBJ2-2; TRBD1 is a possible D gene (6 bases). The V end lost 4 bases, the J end lost 0 bases, and 10 bases lay between the germline ends. CDR3 length: 15 residues. Germline V CDR1 and CDR2: SGHRS, YFSETQ. The CDR3, as DNA: TGCGCCAGCAGCCCTTGGGGGCCGAACACCGGGGAGCTGTTTTTT. Residues: CASSPWGPNTGELFF.

Details on this clonotype: In this CDR3 the conserved last residue, phenylalanine or tryptophan, is missing, so a read error is likely. This chain links TRBV7-6 with TRBJ1-5; D uncertain. This CDR3 contains 13 residues. The V gene's germline CDR1 is SGHVS and CDR2 FNYEAQ. The ends were cut back, 2 bases at V and 8 bases at J, with 10 bases in the middle. CDR3 in DNA: TGTGCCAGCAGCTTATATCGTCAAGAGCCCCAGCATTGT. It yields the protein CASSLYRQEPQHC.

This clonotype has just a few counts. CDR3 nucleotide sequence: TGTGCCAGCAGCCCCATGGTAACCTACGAGCAGTACTTC. Its translation: CASSPMVTYEQYF. V gene TRBV12-3 or TRBV12-4 combines with J gene TRBJ2-7; no reliable D call. The V end was cut by 6 bases, the J end by 2 bases, with 11 bases between. This CDR3 comprises 13 residues.

The gene calls are TRBV19 and TRBJ2-6; D might be TRBD1 (5 bases). Germline V gene data show CDR1 as LNHDA and CDR2 as SQIVND (reference sequence). The CDR3 sequence is 16 residues long. V gave up 2 bases and J gave up 0 bases, with 8 bases separating them. The CDR3 DNA reads as TGTGCCAGTAGTATACAGGACAACTCTGGGGCCAACGTCCTGACTTTC. Protein: CASSIQDNSGANVLTF.

This clonotype was counted once. The chain employs TRBV7-8 and TRBJ2-6, with D unclear. Germline V gives CDR1 SGHVS, CDR2 FQNEAQ. Trimming shortened V by 2 bases and J by 0 bases, and 11 bases separated the two germline ends. The CDR3 loop spans 17 amino acids. The chain's CDR3 is CASSLYTRDSGANVLTF. In DNA, the CDR3 is TGTGCCAGCAGCTTATATACCCGAGACTCTGGGGCCAACGTCCTGACTTTC.

This clonotype was found a few times. The CDR3 sequence is CASSLAPAGLRQPQHF. As DNA, the CDR3 is TGTGCCAGCAGCTTAGCTCCGGCAGGGCTCAGGCAGCCCCAGCATTTT. The rearrangement links TRBV7-6 to TRBJ1-5; D is possibly TRBD1 (5 bases). The CDR3 sequence is 16 residues long. The germline V and J ends were trimmed by 0 bases and 7 bases, with 16 bases remaining between them. Germline loops: CDR1 SGHVS, CDR2 FNYEAQ.

This clonotype came up a few times. V gene TRBV7-2 combines with J gene TRBJ1-6, with D perhaps TRBD1 (5 bases). Looked up from germline, CDR1 is SGHTA and CDR2 is FQGNSA. Deletions cut 3 bases from V and 7 bases from J, with 13 bases between. The CDR3 is 15 residues long. CDR3 in DNA: TGTGCCAGCAGCTTTCGGGGGACGGGGAATTCACCCCTCCACTTT. This sequence encodes CASSFRGTGNSPLHF.

This clonotype was counted between two and nine times. The genes are TRBV4-1 and TRBJ2-5; TRBD1 matches 10 bases. Germline V CDR1 and CDR2: MGHRA, YSYEKL. The CDR3 has 16 residues. V gave up 1 base and J gave up 0 bases; unmatched junction bases: 2. In nucleotides, the CDR3 is TGCGCCAGCAGCCAAGGGACAGGGGGATACCAAGAGACCCAGTACTTC. This gives the protein CASSQGTGGYQETQYF.

In its sample, this clonotype was seen a few times. The V and J genes are TRBV12-3 or TRBV12-4 and TRBJ2-7; 11 bases are a match to TRBD1. This CDR3 is 15 amino acids long. V shed 6 bases, J shed 5 bases, and the junction held 9 bases outside the gene matches. The CDR3 sequence: CASSIGGQGAHEQYF. DNA of the CDR3: TGTGCCAGCAGCATCGGAGGACAGGGGGCTCACGAGCAGTACTTC.

This sequence joins TRBV11-2 and TRBJ2-7; maybe TRBD2 (6 bases). This CDR3 region has 13 residues. Germline lookup yields CDR1 SGHAT and CDR2 FQNNGV. Deletions cut 5 bases from V and 6 bases from J, with 14 bases between. The CDR3 sequence is CASSRLGLREQYF. The CDR3 coding sequence is TGTGCCAGCAGCCGACTAGGTCTCCGCGAGCAGTACTTC.

There are a few counts of this clonotype. V is TRBV7-8 and J is TRBJ1-5, with D perhaps matching TRBD1 (6 bases). This CDR3 is 16 amino acids long. Germline loops: CDR1 SGHVS, CDR2 FQNEAQ. V lost 1 base and J lost 0, with 10 bases in between. The DNA of the CDR3 is TGTGCCAGCAGCTTAGTGACAGGCCTTAGCAATCAGCCCCAGCATTTT. Amino acid sequence: CASSLVTGLSNQPQHF.

This clonotype has a handful of counts. This rearrangement joins TRBV11-2 to TRBJ1-1; 7 bases are a match to TRBD1. V lost 2 bases to trimming and J lost 4 bases; unmatched junction nucleotides: 4. Germline V CDR1 and CDR2: SGHAT, FQNNGV. The CDR3 extends over 14 amino acids. The CDR3 reads CASSLRGQLTEAFF. In nucleotides, the CDR3 is TGTGCCAGCAGCTTAAGGGGGCAACTCACTGAAGCTTTCTTT.

This clonotype was seen a single time. This CDR3 is CASSLDAWTSTDTQYF. The CDR3 nucleotides read TGTGCCAGCAGCTTAGACGCATGGACCAGCACAGATACGCAGTATTTT. This chain joins TRBV7-6 and TRBJ2-3; D is unresolved. CDR1 SGHVS and CDR2 FNYEAQ come from the germline V gene. Trimming took 1 base from V and 0 from J, leaving 11 bases between them. There are 16 residues in the CDR3.

This clonotype was observed at least ten times. The V and J genes are TRBV12-3 or TRBV12-4 and TRBJ1-3; no definite D call. The CDR3 is made up of 12 amino acids. With 6 bases removed from V and 0 bases from J, the gap between germline ends came to 3 bases. DNA for the CDR3: TGTGCCAGCAGGCACTCTGGAAACACCATATATTTT. This translates into CASRHSGNTIYF.

There are a few counts of this clonotype. The chain couples TRBV19 to TRBJ2-4, with 10 nucleotides matching TRBD2. V shed 4 bases, J shed 4 bases, and the junction held 16 bases outside the gene matches. Germline lookup yields CDR1 LNHDA and CDR2 SQIVND (reference sequence). The CDR3 contains 19 residues. The DNA for the CDR3 is TGTGCCAGTAGTACCGCTAGCGGGGGCCCGCGGGGTCTGAAAAACATTCAGTACTTC. Translation gives CASSTASGGPRGLKNIQYF.

The rearrangement uses TRBV10-3 and TRBJ2-1; 8 bases fit TRBD1. This CDR3 is 16 amino acids long. Germline loops: CDR1 ENHRY, CDR2 SYGVKD. J was trimmed by 6 bases and V by 2 bases; bases with no gene match: 9. CDR3 sequence (DNA): TGTGCCATCAGTGAGCCCGACAGGGGTTACCTCAATGAGCAGTTCTTC. Protein sequence: CAISEPDRGYLNEQFF.

The chain combines TRBV11-2 with TRBJ1-5; no definite D call. V was clipped by 0 bases and J by 1 base, with 7 bases between them. CDR3 length equals 15 residues. CDR1 is SGHAT and CDR2 is FQNNGV in the germline V gene. In nucleotides, the CDR3 is TGTGCCAGCAGCTTAGACCTCCCCAGCAATCAGCCCCAGCATTTT. It specifies CASSLDLPSNQPQHF. The complete variable domain, with remaining parts taken from reference TRBV11-2 and TRBJ1-5, reads EAGVAQSPRYKIIEKRQSVAFWCNPISGHATLYWYQQILGQGPKLLIQFQNNGVVDDSQLPKDRFSAERLKGVDSTLKIQPAKLEDSAVYLCASSLDLPSNQPQHFGDGTRLSIL.

In this sample, this clonotype turned up many times. The V gene is TRBV19, the J gene TRBJ1-3; D not certain. The germline V gene has CDR1 LNHDA and CDR2 SQIVND (reference sequence). This CDR3 has 13 amino acids. V was trimmed by 9 bases and J by 4 bases, leaving 13 bases between them. The DNA of the CDR3 is TGTGCCAGCAGTCGGGGAGAAGGAAACACCATATATTTT. Translating it yields CASSRGEGNTIYF.

This clonotype was seen only a few times. The V and J genes are TRBV4-1 and TRBJ1-5, with 7 bases that match TRBD1. Germline CDR1 MGHRA, CDR2 YSYEKL. The J segment lost 10 bases and the V segment lost 1 base, leaving 13 bases of the junction unmatched. The length of the CDR3 is 16 residues. The CDR3 sequence is CASSQVQGEKRGPQHF. The CDR3 nucleotides read TGCGCCAGCAGCCAAGTCCAGGGGGAAAAGAGGGGCCCCCAGCATTTT.

Here the CDR3 DNA reads TGTGCCAGCAGCCCGCAGACTAGCATAAGTGAGACCCAGTACTTC. Residues: CASSPQTSISETQYF. J is TRBJ2-5 and V is TRBV7-6; 7 positions agree with TRBD2. The CDR3 runs to 15 residues. Germline V gene sequence: CDR1 SGHVS, CDR2 FNYEAQ. V lost 5 bases, J lost 5 bases, and 11 bases stayed unmatched. Full variable domain (outside the CDR3, taken from reference TRBV7-6 and TRBJ2-5): GAGVSQSPRYKVTKRGQDVALRCDPISGHVSLYWYRQALGQGPEFLTYFNYEAQQDKSGLPNDRFSAERPEGSISTLTIQRTEQRDSAMYRCASSPQTSISETQYFGPGTRLLVL.

This rearrangement joins TRBV7-2 to TRBJ1-1; 11 bases fit TRBD1. Germline CDR1 SGHTA, CDR2 FQGNSA. V was clipped by 3 bases and J by 12 bases; unmatched bases: 9. CDR3 length: 14 amino acids. The CDR3 here is CASSFFGTGGVSFF. For the CDR3, the DNA is TGTGCCAGCAGCTTTTTCGGGACAGGGGGAGTTTCTTTCTTT.

The CDR3 spells CASSRTGTANTGELFF. The CDR3 DNA reads as TGTGCCAGCAGCCGGACCGGGACAGCGAACACCGGGGAGCTGTTTTTT. The chain joins TRBV11-2 to TRBJ2-2; 7 bases are shared with TRBD1. CDR3 length equals 16 residues. V gave up 5 bases and J gave up 0 bases; unmatched junction bases: 6. Per germline, CDR1 SGHAT and CDR2 FQNNGV.

The chain uses TRBV6-6 and TRBJ2-3, with D possibly TRBD2 on 7 matching bases. Germline CDR1 is MNHNY and CDR2 is SVGAGI (reference sequence). There are 15 residues in the CDR3. Trimming took off 7 bases at V and 3 bases at J, with 17 bases between the two ends. In nucleotides, the CDR3 is TGTGCCAGCACCGTAGCGGGTGGGACAACAGATACGCAGTATTTT. This sequence encodes CASTVAGGTTDTQYF.

This clonotype was detected a few times. The chain uses TRBV6-1 and TRBJ2-2; tentatively, D is TRBD2 (7 bases). The CDR3 is made up of 15 amino acids. Germline lookup yields CDR1 MNHNS and CDR2 SASEGT. V was shortened by 5 bases and J by 4 bases, with 14 bases between the two germline ends. CDR3 DNA: TGTGCCAGCAGTTACGCGGGGGCGCCCACCGGGGAGCTGTTTTTT. Translating it yields CASSYAGAPTGELFF.

The V gene is TRBV19, the J gene TRBJ2-7; D remains unclear. CDR3 length: 15 amino acids. Germline assignment: CDR1 LNHDA and CDR2 SQIVND (reference sequence). V lost 5 bases to trimming and J lost 0 bases, with 14 bases between them. The CDR3 reads CASSSGGGVSYEQYF. The CDR3 DNA follows: TGTGCCAGTAGTTCGGGCGGCGGAGTCTCCTACGAGCAGTACTTC.

This chain links TRBV19 with TRBJ2-7; either TRBD1 or TRBD2 may supply D (5 bases each). The CDR3 is 15 amino acids. Trimming left V 6 bases short and J 0 bases short, with 15 bases between. Germline lookup yields CDR1 LNHDA and CDR2 SQIVND (reference sequence). This chain's CDR3 is CASSITWGSSYEQYF. CDR3 bases: TGTGCCAGTAGCATCACATGGGGGAGCTCCTACGAGCAGTACTTC. Full variable domain (remainder filled in from reference TRBV19 and TRBJ2-7): DGGITQSPKYLFRKEGQNVTLSCEQNLNHDAMYWYRQDPGQGLRLIYYSQIVNDFQKGDIAEGYSVSREKKESFPLTVTSAQKNPTAFYLCASSITWGSSYEQYFGPGTRLTVT.